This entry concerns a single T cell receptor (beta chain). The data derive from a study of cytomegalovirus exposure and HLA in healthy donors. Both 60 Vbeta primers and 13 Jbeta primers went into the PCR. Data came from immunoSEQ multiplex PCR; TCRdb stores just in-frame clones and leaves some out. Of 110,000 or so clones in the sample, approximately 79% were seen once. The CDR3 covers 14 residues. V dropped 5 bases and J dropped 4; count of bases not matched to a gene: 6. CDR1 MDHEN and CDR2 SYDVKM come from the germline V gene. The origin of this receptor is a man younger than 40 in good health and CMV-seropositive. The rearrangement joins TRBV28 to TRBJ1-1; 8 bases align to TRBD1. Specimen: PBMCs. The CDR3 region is CASSPGQGGTEAFF. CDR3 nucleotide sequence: TGTGCCAGCAGTCCCGGACAGGGAGGCACTGAAGCTTTCTTT.